These 15 T cell receptor beta chains share one sample of origin, sequenced in a study of blood T cell repertoires in COVID-19. Measured with immunoSEQ multiplex PCR; TCRdb has only the in-frame clones, and not every one. The sample includes 60,000 to 65,000 clones, under 80% of them seen just once. Sample: peripheral blood. The receptors were gathered from a man aged 55 to 70 with acute or convalescent COVID-19.

On this clone: A junction end diverges from the germline sequence, so it may reflect a read error. CDR3 sequence (DNA): TGCGCCGGCCGGACTAGCGGGATCGTGCATGAGCAGTTCTTC. Translated, it gives CAGRTSGIVHEQFF. This sequence joins TRBV13 and TRBJ2-1; 12 bases align to TRBD2. This CDR3 is 14 amino acids long. The germline V gene has CDR1 PRHDT and CDR2 FYEKMQ (reference sequence). Full variable domain (missing parts from reference TRBV13 and TRBJ2-1): AAGVIQSPRHLIKEKRETATLKCYPIPRHDTVYWYQQGPGQDPQFLISFYEKMQSDKGSIPDRFSAQQFSDYHSELNMSSLELGDSALYFCAGRTSGIVHEQFFGPGTRLTVL.

Here the CDR3 reads CASSERVSIQYF. The CDR3 region has the DNA TGCGCCAGCAGTGAACGAGTATCCATTCAGTACTTC. The chain combines TRBV10-2 with TRBJ2-4; D is unclear. Germline V gives CDR1 WSHSY, CDR2 SAAADI. Trimming cost V 3 bases and J 9 bases, with 9 bases left between them. CDR3 length: 12 residues.

Here the CDR3 reads CASSPQTREETQYF. CDR3 DNA sequence: TGTGCCAGCAGCCCTCAAACTAGAGAAGAGACCCAGTACTTC. V usage is TRBV28 and J usage is TRBJ2-5; D may be TRBD2 (5 bases). Per germline, CDR1 MDHEN and CDR2 SYDVKM. Trimming cost V 6 bases and J 3 bases, with 14 bases left between them. CDR3 length equals 14 residues.

About this clone: The sample holds other DNA sequences that translate to the same CDR3. V usage is TRBV5-1 and J usage is TRBJ2-4, with a possible D match to TRBD1 (8 bases). V was cut by 1 base and J by 7 bases, with 12 bases left in between. The germline V gene has CDR1 SGHRS and CDR2 YFSETQ. The CDR3 contains 14 residues. CDR3 bases: TGCGCCAGCAGCTTGAAACAGGGGGGGAACATTCAGTACTTC. Protein product: CASSLKQGGNIQYF.

This chain uses TRBV4-1 with TRBJ2-1; TRBD2 agrees at 11 bases. V was clipped by 2 bases and J by 2 bases; unmatched bases: 5. The germline V gene encodes CDR1 MGHRA and CDR2 YSYEKL. The CDR3 totals 17 residues. This CDR3 reads CASSQSLAGGPYNEQFF. The CDR3 nucleotides are TGCGCCAGCAGCCAATCTCTAGCGGGAGGACCCTACAATGAGCAGTTCTTC.

The chain employs TRBV6-5 and TRBJ1-5, with D possibly being TRBD1 (5 bases). The CDR3 is 13 residues long. The V gene lost 4 bases and the J gene lost 10 bases, with 14 bases spanning the gap. Germline V lookup: CDR1 MNHEY, CDR2 SVGAGI. CDR3 sequence (DNA): TGTGCCAGCAGTTTAGTCTCCGGGACTCCCCAGCATTTT. It codes for CASSLVSGTPQHF.

The sample holds one count of this clone. The chain recombines TRBV9 with TRBJ2-5, with TRBD1 matching 11 bases. Germline CDR1 SGDLS, CDR2 YYNGEE. J lost 5 bases, V lost 4 bases, and 7 bases had no gene match. The length of the CDR3 is 15 residues. CDR3 DNA: TGTGCCAGCAGCCTAGGACAGGGGGCGTGGGAGACCCAGTACTTC. Protein sequence: CASSLGQGAWETQYF.

The genes are TRBV24-1 and TRBJ1-2; D call uncertain. V was shortened by 0 bases and J by 7 bases, with 8 bases between the two germline ends. The CDR3 extends over 13 amino acids. The germline V gene has CDR1 KGHDR and CDR2 SFDVKD. CDR3 DNA sequence: TGTGCCACCAGTGATTTGGTAATAGTTGGCTACACCTTC. Protein product: CATSDLVIVGYTF.

A word on this clone: The same CDR3 can be traced to other DNA sequences in this sample. The J gene is TRBJ1-1, the V gene TRBV18; D might be TRBD1 (6 bases). The CDR3 runs 13 residues. CDR1 is KGHSH, CDR2 LQKENI, per germline. With 3 bases removed from V and 1 base from J, the gap between germline ends came to 6 bases. The chain's CDR3 is CASSPTGNTEAFF. CDR3 coding DNA: TGTGCCAGCTCACCGACAGGGAACACTGAAGCTTTCTTT.

The rearrangement uses TRBV19 and TRBJ1-6; no clear D. Trimming took off 3 bases at V and 8 bases at J, with 14 bases between the two ends. The CDR3 contains 15 residues. Germline-derived CDR1 and CDR2 are LNHDA and SQIVND (reference sequence). The CDR3 spells CASSIGGLADSPLHF. In DNA, the CDR3 is TGTGCCAGTAGTATCGGAGGGTTAGCAGATTCACCCCTCCACTTT. Filled out from reference TRBV19 and TRBJ1-6, the complete variable domain reads DGGITQSPKYLFRKEGQNVTLSCEQNLNHDAMYWYRQDPGQGLRLIYYSQIVNDFQKGDIAEGYSVSREKKESFPLTVTSAQKNPTAFYLCASSIGGLADSPLHFGNGTRLTVT.

The genes are TRBV10-3 and TRBJ2-4, with TRBD1 as a possible D gene (5 bases). In germline, CDR1 is ENHRY, CDR2 SYGVKD. Trimming took 3 bases from V and 0 from J, leaving 9 bases between them. The CDR3 covers 15 residues. CDR3 protein: CAISERGLAKNIQYF. The CDR3 region has the DNA TGTGCCATCAGTGAAAGGGGTCTAGCCAAAAACATTCAGTACTTC.

The chain employs TRBV7-9 and TRBJ2-1; 9 positions match TRBD2. CDR1 and CDR2 from the germline V gene are SEHNR and FQNEAQ (reference sequence). The junction had 5 bases not matched to a gene; V was cut back by 9 bases and J by 8 bases. This CDR3 spans 12 amino acids. The CDR3 DNA follows: TGTGCCAGTCTTAGCGGGAGCCATGAGCAGTTCTTC. Encoded protein: CASLSGSHEQFF.

V usage is TRBV19 and J usage is TRBJ2-2; 9 positions agree with TRBD1. V was pared by 7 bases and J by 5 bases, with 5 bases of the junction left unmatched. The CDR3 runs to 14 residues. Germline CDR1 is LNHDA and CDR2 is SQIVND (reference sequence). The CDR3 DNA follows: TGTGCCAGTAATCGACAGGGGGGGACCGGGGAGCTGTTTTTT. Encoded protein: CASNRQGGTGELFF.

The rearrangement uses TRBV11-2 and TRBJ2-7; D call uncertain. Germline V gene lookup returns CDR1 SGHAT and CDR2 FQNNGV. Deletions cut 5 bases from V and 4 bases from J, with 9 bases between. This CDR3 is 12 amino acids long. The CDR3 reads CASSLQQYEQYF. DNA for the CDR3: TGTGCCAGCAGCCTCCAACAATACGAGCAGTACTTC.

The V call is TRBV29-1, the J call TRBJ2-7, with a possible D match to TRBD2 (5 bases). Germline loops: CDR1 SQVTM, CDR2 ANQGSEA. The CDR3 length is 13 residues. V gave up 2 bases and J gave up 3 bases, with 11 bases separating them. CDR3: CSVELAGLYEQYF. In DNA form, the CDR3 reads TGCAGCGTTGAACTCGCAGGACTCTACGAGCAGTACTTC.